Reported below is one T cell receptor beta chain. Its antigen is unidentified. The entry originates in a study of cytomegalovirus exposure and HLA in healthy donors. Study-wide findings and caveats: A missense DCLRE1C variant was associated with V- and J-gene trimming of TCR beta chains in a later analysis, and an independent cohort replicated the association. At a 0.05 false discovery rate, a later analysis found over 15,000 TCR beta sequences to be associated with HLA alleles. The later analysis indicated that the majority of CMV-associated TCR beta chains appeared HLA-restricted. An observed cluster of highly shared sequence variants was recorded as a likely sequencing artifact.

Germline assignment: CDR1 MNHEY and CDR2 SVGAGI. The CDR3 runs to 15 residues. V was pared by 6 bases and J by 5 bases, with 11 bases of the junction left unmatched. With 60 Vbeta and 13 Jbeta primers, the PCR was carried out. The data were produced by immunoSEQ multiplex PCR, yet TCRdb's version contains in-frame clones alone and is incomplete. The sample has about 160,000 clones, around 80% seen once. V gene TRBV6-5 combines with J gene TRBJ2-7, with 9 bases that match TRBD1. Input material: PBMCs. This receptor was taken from a man younger than 35 in good health and CMV-seronegative. CDR3 DNA sequence: TGTGCCAGCAGGCGGAGAGGGGACAGGGCGGACGAGCAGTACTTC. Translating gives CASRRRGDRADEQYF.